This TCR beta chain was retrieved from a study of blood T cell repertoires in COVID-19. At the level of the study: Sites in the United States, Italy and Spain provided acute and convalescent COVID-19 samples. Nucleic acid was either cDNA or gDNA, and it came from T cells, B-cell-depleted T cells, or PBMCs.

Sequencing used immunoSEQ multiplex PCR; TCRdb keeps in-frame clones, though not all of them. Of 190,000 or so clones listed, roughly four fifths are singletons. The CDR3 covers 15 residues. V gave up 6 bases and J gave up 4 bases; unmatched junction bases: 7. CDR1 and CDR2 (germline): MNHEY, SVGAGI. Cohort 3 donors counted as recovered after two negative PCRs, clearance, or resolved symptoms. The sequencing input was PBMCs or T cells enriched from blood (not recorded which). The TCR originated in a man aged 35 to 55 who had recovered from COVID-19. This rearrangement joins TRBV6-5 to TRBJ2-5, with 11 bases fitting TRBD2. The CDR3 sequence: CASSPILAGGETQYF. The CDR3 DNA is TGTGCCAGCAGCCCCATTCTAGCGGGGGGAGAGACCCAGTACTTC.